This entry describes one T cell receptor (beta chain). Antigen specificity is unknown. The germline gives CDR1 ENHRY, CDR2 SYGVKD. The trim removed 4 bases at V and 4 bases at J, leaving 4 bases unmatched. This CDR3 region has 15 residues. Primers: 60 Vbeta forward and 13 Jbeta reverse. Produced via immunoSEQ multiplex PCR; TCRdb's table is partial and in-frame only. The sample lists 150,000 to 160,000 clones; approximately 81% were seen once. The data originate from a study of cytomegalovirus exposure and HLA in healthy donors. Overall study results and limits: Reportedly, fewer N-insertions than the roughly 700-donor mean appeared in an Asian-associated ancestry cluster in a later analysis.

This clonotype was obtained from a woman aged 18-30 years in good health and CMV-seronegative. The rearrangement uses TRBV10-3 and TRBJ2-1; 10 bases map to TRBD2. Material: PBMCs. The CDR3 DNA is TGTGCCATCAGTGGCGGACTAGCGGTATACAATGAGCAGTTCTTC. This codes for CAISGGLAVYNEQFF.